This is a list of T cell receptor beta chains from one sample in a study of control samples from healthy donors and cancer patients. TCRdb keeps only in-frame clones here, not all; method: immunoSEQ multiplex PCR. The sample carries over 150,000 clones, approximately 94% recorded once. Sample: blood. The receptors come from a man in his forties in good health. Both conserved end residues are part of each CDR3. D genes are given only for firm matches. Clone size appears in some rows only: once, few, many, or a class for an expanded clone.

TRBV9,TRBD1,TRBJ1-2,.,TGTGCCAGCAGCTTTCGAGCGCAGGGGGGGCTTGGCTACACCTTC,CASSFRAQGGLGYTF
TRBV6-5,TRBD1,TRBJ2-7,.,TGTGCCAGCAGCGGAACAGGGGGATGGGCCTACGAGCAGTACTTC,CASSGTGGWAYEQYF
TRBV27,.,TRBJ1-3,once,TGTGCCAGCAGTCCGACGACGGGAAGCTCTGGAAACACCATATATTTT,CASSPTTGSSGNTIYF
TRBV30,TRBD1,TRBJ2-3,once,TGTGCCTTCTATCTACCCGGGACAGTTCGGCGGCACACCAGCACAGATACGCAGTATTTT,CAFYLPGTVRRHTSTDTQYF
TRBV30,.,TRBJ1-4,.,TGTGCCTGGAGTTCTCCGGACAGCTTCAATGAAAAACTGTTTTTT,CAWSSPDSFNEKLFF
TRBV11-2,.,TRBJ2-1,few,TGTGCCAGCAGCTTCGGGATAGGAGGGTCCAATGAGCAGTTCTTC,CASSFGIGGSNEQFF
TRBV27,TRBD1,TRBJ1-2,.,TGTGCCAGCAGTCCAGGGGGGCGGGACTACACCTTC,CASSPGGRDYTF
TRBV5-5,.,TRBJ1-6,.,TGTGCCAGCAGCTTGGGGACCGGGGGCGGCTCCTATAATTCACCCCTCCACTTT,CASSLGTGGGSYNSPLHF
TRBV28,.,TRBJ2-7,.,TGTGCCAGCAGTTTTTCTCGGGAGCAGTACTTC,CASSFSREQYF
TRBV2,.,TRBJ2-2,.,TGTGCCAGCAGTCAGACGCTCACCGGGGAGCTGTTTTTT,CASSQTLTGELFF
TRBV10-3,TRBD1,TRBJ1-1,.,TGTGCCATCAATAATCCGACAGGGGGCACTGAAGCTTTCTTT,CAINNPTGGTEAFF
TRBV5-1,.,TRBJ1-1,.,TGCGCCAGCAGCAACCGACAGAACACTGAAGCTTTCTTT,CASSNRQNTEAFF
TRBV25-1,.,TRBJ1-6,.,TGTGCCAGCAGTGAGGGCAGGGGAGGCTCACCCCTCCACTTT,CASSEGRGGSPLHF
TRBV7-8,.,TRBJ2-2,.,TGTGCCAGCAGTCCCTACCCCGGGGAGCTGTTTTTT,CASSPYPGELFF
TRBV10-3,.,TRBJ1-2,.,TGTGCCATCAGTGCGGGGGCGGGCTATGGCTACACCTTC,CAISAGAGYGYTF
TRBV6-5,TRBD2,TRBJ2-1,.,TGTGCCAGCAGTCGGGACTACCACAATGAGCAGTTCTTC,CASSRDYHNEQFF
TRBV27,.,TRBJ1-2,.,TGTGCCAGCAGTTTACGGCAGGGAGACTATGGCTACACCTTC,CASSLRQGDYGYTF
TRBV6-2/TRBV6-3,.,TRBJ2-1,once,TGTGCCAGCAGTAAAGGGGGGGGACAGATCTACAATGAGCAGTTCTTC,CASSKGGGQIYNEQFF
TRBV19,TRBD1,TRBJ1-6,.,TGTGCCAGTGCCGGGACAGGGAATATTTCACCCCTCCACTTT,CASAGTGNISPLHF
TRBV7-2,.,TRBJ1-3,.,TGTGCCAGCAGCATGGGACACCTCTCTGGAAACACCATATATTTT,CASSMGHLSGNTIYF
TRBV28,.,TRBJ1-6,.,TGTGCCAGCAGTACGGGACCCCTCCACTTT,CASSTGPLHF
TRBV24-1,TRBD2,TRBJ2-1,.,TGTGCCACCAGTGATTTTACGGGCGGGGGGTACAATGAGCAGTTCTTC,CATSDFTGGGYNEQFF
TRBV7-8,.,TRBJ1-4,.,TGTGCCAGCAGCTTAGCGACGGGGCAGGACGAAAAACTGTTTTTT,CASSLATGQDEKLFF
TRBV6-5,.,TRBJ1-1,.,TGTGCCAGCAGGACCTGGGGCATGAACACTGAAGCTTTCTTT,CASRTWGMNTEAFF
TRBV6-5,.,TRBJ2-7,.,TGTGCCAGCAGGGACCGCCCTTCCTACGAGCAGTACTTC,CASRDRPSYEQYF
TRBV11-2,.,TRBJ1-6,.,TGTGCCAGCAGCACAAGGGGCCCAGGGGCCAAAAATTCACCCCTCCACTTT,CASSTRGPGAKNSPLHF
TRBV28,.,TRBJ1-5,.,TGTGCCAGCAGTTTAACCGGGAACAGGCCCCAGCATTTT,CASSLTGNRPQHF
TRBV2,TRBD2,TRBJ2-7,.,TGTGCCAGCAGACCTACCGGGACTAGCTCCTACGAGCAGTACTTC,CASRPTGTSSYEQYF
TRBV27,TRBD1,TRBJ1-5,.,TGTGCCAGCAGTTATACAGGGGGCGGAGGACAGCCCCAGCATTTT,CASSYTGGGGQPQHF
TRBV2,.,TRBJ2-1,.,TGTGCCAGCAGTGTGCAGGGTGTAAATGAGCAGTTCTTC,CASSVQGVNEQFF
TRBV6-5,TRBD1,TRBJ2-7,.,TGTGCCAGCAACCCGACAGGGTCCTACGAGCAGTACTTC,CASNPTGSYEQYF
TRBV11-1,.,TRBJ1-6,.,TGTGCCAGCAGCTTGCGGGGGCGAAATTCACCCCTCCACTTT,CASSLRGRNSPLHF
TRBV4-1,.,TRBJ1-6,.,TGCGCCAGCAGCCAAGAACACATTTACACGAGCTCCTATAATTCACCCCTCCACTTT,CASSQEHIYTSSYNSPLHF
TRBV19,.,TRBJ2-3,once,TGTGCCAGTAGTGGAGGACGGCTCACAGATACGCAGTATTTT,CASSGGRLTDTQYF
TRBV4-3,TRBD1,TRBJ1-6,.,TGCGCCAGCAGCCAAGATAGGGGGCGAGGGTCACCCCTCCACTTT,CASSQDRGRGSPLHF
TRBV7-9,.,TRBJ1-2,.,TGTGCCAGCAGCGGTCCCCGGTCAGGGTCGGAGGGCTACACCTTC,CASSGPRSGSEGYTF
TRBV7-2,.,TRBJ1-1,once,TGTGCCAGCAGCTACCCCGATGAGGGGTCAAGGGAGGACACTGAAGCTTTCTTT,CASSYPDEGSREDTEAFF
TRBV18,TRBD1,TRBJ2-1,.,TGTGCCAGGCCCCCTCAAGACAGGGCTCACAATGAGCAGTTCTTC,CARPPQDRAHNEQFF
TRBV27,.,TRBJ2-5,.,TGTGCCAGCAGTTTGGACCAAGAGACCCAGTACTTC,CASSLDQETQYF
TRBV6-5,.,TRBJ1-5,.,TGTGCCAGCAGCAGGGGCTCCAATCAGCCCCAGCATTTT,CASSRGSNQPQHF
TRBV27,.,TRBJ2-5,.,TGTGCCAGCAGTCCCCGACAGCTACAAGAGACCCAGTACTTC,CASSPRQLQETQYF
TRBV19,TRBD1,TRBJ2-1,.,TGTGCCAGTAGTATAGACCAGATATTCGGGACAGGGGTGGATGGCAAAGGCAATGAGCAGTTCTTC,CASSIDQIFGTGVDGKGNEQFF
TRBV27,.,TRBJ1-4,.,TGTGCCAGCAGTCCCCGGGGCCGGGGGGCAACTAATGAAAAACTGTTTTTT,CASSPRGRGATNEKLFF
TRBV7-2,.,TRBJ1-5,once,TGTGCCAGCAGCCCGCGGGACGGTAGCAATCAGCCCCAGCATTTT,CASSPRDGSNQPQHF
TRBV7-2,TRBD2,TRBJ2-3,.,TGTGCCAGCAGCTTAGTGTCGGGGGGGGCAGCAGATACGCAGTATTTT,CASSLVSGGAADTQYF
TRBV6-2/TRBV6-3,TRBD1,TRBJ2-7,.,TGTGCCAGCAGTTATTATAGGGCAAGCCGGGACAGGGGTGAGGAGCAGTACTTC,CASSYYRASRDRGEEQYF
TRBV7-2,TRBD1,TRBJ1-2,.,TGTGCCAGCAGCTTAGCGGACAGGGTGGGAGGCTACACCTTC,CASSLADRVGGYTF
TRBV7-2,.,TRBJ1-2,.,TGTGCCAGCAGCTTAGCGAACTATGGCTACACCTTC,CASSLANYGYTF
TRBV28,.,TRBJ1-2,.,TGTGCCTCAAACCCAGGGATGGGGAAAAACTATGGCTACACCTTC,CASNPGMGKNYGYTF
TRBV6-1,.,TRBJ2-7,.,TGTGCCAGCAGTGAACCGGGACGTATACCTGCCTACGAGCAGTACTTC,CASSEPGRIPAYEQYF
TRBV15,.,TRBJ1-1,.,TGTGCCACCAGCTGGGGAAGAACTGAAGCTTTCTTT,CATSWGRTEAFF
TRBV20-1,.,TRBJ2-4,.,TGCAGTGCTAGTAAGGGGGGTCATTCCAAAAACATTCAGTACTTC,CSASKGGHSKNIQYF